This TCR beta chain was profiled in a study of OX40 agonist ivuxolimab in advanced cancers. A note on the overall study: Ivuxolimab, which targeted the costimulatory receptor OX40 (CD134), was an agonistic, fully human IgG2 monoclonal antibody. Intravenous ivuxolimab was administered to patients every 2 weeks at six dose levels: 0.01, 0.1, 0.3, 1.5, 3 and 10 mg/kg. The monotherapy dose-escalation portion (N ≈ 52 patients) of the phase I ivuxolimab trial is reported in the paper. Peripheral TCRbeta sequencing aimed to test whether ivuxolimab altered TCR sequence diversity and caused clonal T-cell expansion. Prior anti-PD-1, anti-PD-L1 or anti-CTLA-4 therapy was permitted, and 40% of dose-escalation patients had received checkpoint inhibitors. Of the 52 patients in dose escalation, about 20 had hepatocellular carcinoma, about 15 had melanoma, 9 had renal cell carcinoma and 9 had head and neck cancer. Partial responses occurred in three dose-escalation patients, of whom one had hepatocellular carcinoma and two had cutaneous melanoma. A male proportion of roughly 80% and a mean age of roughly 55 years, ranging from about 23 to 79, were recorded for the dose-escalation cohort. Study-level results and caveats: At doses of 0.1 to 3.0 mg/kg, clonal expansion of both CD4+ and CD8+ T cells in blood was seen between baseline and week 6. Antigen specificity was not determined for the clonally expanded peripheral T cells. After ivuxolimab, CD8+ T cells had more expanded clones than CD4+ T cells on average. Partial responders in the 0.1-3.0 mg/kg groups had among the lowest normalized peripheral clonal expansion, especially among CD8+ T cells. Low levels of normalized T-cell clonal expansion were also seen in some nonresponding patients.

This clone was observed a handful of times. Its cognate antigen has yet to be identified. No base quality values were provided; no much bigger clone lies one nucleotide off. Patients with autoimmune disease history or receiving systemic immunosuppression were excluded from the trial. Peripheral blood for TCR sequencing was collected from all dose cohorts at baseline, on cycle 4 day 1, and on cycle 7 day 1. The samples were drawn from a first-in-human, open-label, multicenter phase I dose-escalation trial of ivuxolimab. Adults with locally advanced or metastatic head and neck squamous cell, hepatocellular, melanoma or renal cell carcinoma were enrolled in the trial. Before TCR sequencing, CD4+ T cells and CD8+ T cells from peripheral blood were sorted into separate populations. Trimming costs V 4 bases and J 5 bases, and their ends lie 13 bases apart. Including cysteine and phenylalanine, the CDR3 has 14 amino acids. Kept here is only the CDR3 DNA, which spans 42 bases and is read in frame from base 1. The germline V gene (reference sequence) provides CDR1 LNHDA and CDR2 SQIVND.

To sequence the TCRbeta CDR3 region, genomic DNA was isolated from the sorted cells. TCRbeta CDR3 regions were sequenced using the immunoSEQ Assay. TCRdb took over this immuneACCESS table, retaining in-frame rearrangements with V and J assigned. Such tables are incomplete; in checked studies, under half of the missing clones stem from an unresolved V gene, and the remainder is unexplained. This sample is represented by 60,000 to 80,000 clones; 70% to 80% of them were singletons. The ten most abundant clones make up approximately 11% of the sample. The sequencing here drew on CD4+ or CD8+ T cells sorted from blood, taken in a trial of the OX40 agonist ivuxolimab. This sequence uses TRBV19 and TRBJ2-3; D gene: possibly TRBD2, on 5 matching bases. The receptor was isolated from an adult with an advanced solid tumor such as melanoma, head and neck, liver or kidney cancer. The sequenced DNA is TGTGCCAGTAGTACCGGACTCCTCGGAGATACGCAGTATTTT. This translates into CASSTGLLGDTQYF.